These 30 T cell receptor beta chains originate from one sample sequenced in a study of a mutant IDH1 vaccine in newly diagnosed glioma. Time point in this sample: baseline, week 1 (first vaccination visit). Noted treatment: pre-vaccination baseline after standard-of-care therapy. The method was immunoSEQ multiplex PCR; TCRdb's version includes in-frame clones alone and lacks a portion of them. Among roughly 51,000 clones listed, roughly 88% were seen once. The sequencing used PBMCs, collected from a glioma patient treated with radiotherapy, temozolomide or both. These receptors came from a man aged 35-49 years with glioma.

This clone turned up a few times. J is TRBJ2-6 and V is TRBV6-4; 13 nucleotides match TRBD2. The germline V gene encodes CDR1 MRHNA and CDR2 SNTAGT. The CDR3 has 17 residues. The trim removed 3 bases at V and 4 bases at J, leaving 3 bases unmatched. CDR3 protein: CASSEGLAGFGANVLTF. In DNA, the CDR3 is TGTGCCAGCAGTGAGGGACTAGCGGGATTCGGGGCCAACGTCCTGACTTTC.

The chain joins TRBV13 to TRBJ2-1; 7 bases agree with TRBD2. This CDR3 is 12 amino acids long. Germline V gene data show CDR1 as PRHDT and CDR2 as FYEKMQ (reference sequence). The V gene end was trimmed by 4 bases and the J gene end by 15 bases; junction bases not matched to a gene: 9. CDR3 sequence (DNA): TGTGCCAGCAGCTCCCGTGCGGGGGAGGTGTTCTTC. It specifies CASSSRAGEVFF.

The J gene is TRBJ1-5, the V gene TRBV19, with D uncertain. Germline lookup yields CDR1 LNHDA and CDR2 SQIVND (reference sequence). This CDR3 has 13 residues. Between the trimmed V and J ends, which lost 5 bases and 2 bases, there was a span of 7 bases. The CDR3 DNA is TGTGCCAGTAGTGCCCGTCGCAATCAGCCCCAGCATTTT. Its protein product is CASSARRNQPQHF.

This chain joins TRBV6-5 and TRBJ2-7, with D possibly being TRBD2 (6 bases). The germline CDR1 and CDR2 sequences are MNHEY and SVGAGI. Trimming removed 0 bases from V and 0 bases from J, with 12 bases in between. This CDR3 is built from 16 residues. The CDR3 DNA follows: TGTGCCAGCAGTTACTCAGAAGGCGGGAACTCCTACGAGCAGTACTTC. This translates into CASSYSEGGNSYEQYF.

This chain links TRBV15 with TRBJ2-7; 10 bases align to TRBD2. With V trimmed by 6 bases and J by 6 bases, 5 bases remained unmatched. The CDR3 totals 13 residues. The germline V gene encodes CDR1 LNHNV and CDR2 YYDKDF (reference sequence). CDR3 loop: CATRSGRAGEQYF. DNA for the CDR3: TGTGCCACCAGGAGCGGGAGGGCCGGCGAGCAGTACTTC.

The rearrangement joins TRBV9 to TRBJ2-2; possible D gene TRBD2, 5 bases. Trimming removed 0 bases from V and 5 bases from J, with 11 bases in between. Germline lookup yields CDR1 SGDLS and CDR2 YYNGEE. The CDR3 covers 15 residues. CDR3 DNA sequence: TGTGCCAGCAGCGTAGGAGGGATGTTAACCGGGGAGCTGTTTTTT. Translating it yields CASSVGGMLTGELFF.

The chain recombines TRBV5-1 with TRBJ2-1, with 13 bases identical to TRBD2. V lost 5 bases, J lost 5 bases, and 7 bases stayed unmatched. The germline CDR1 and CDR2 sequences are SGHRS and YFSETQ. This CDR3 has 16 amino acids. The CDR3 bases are TGCGCCAGCAGGGGAGCAGGACTAGCGGGAGACAATGAGCAGTTCTTC. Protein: CASRGAGLAGDNEQFF.

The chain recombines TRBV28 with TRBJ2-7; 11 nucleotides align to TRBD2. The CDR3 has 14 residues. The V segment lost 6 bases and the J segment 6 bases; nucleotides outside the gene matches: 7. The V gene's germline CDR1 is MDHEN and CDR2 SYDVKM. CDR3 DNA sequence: TGTGCCAGCAGGATAGCGGGAGGGCCCCCCGAGCAGTACTTC. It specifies CASRIAGGPPEQYF.

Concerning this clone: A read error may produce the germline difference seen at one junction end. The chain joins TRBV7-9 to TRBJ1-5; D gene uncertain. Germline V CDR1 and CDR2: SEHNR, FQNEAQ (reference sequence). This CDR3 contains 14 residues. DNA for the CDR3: TGTGCCAGCAGCGTAGCGGGGTCTAATCAGCCCCAGCATTTT. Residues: CASSVAGSNQPQHF.

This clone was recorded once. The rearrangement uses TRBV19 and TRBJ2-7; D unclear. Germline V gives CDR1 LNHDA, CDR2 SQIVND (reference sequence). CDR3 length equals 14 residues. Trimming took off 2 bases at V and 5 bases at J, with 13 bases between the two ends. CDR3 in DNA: TGTGCCAGTAGTATAAACGGCGGTACCAACGAGCAGTACTTC. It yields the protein CASSINGGTNEQYF. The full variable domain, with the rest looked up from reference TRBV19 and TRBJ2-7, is DGGITQSPKYLFRKEGQNVTLSCEQNLNHDAMYWYRQDPGQGLRLIYYSQIVNDFQKGDIAEGYSVSREKKESFPLTVTSAQKNPTAFYLCASSINGGTNEQYFGPGTRLTVT.

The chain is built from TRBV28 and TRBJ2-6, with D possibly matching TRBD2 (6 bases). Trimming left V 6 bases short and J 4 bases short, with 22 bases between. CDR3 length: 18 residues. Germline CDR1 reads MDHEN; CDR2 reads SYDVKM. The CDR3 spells CASSVGGLSPTGANVLTF. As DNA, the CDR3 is TGTGCCAGCAGCGTCGGGGGTTTAAGTCCTACGGGGGCCAACGTCCTGACTTTC.

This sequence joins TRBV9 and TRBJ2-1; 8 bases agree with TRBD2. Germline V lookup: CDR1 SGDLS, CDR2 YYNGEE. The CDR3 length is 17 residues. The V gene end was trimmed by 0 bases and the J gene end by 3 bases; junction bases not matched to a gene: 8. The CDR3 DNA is TGTGCCAGCAGCGTAGAAAGCGGGAGTCGCTACTACAATGAGCAGTTCTTC. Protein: CASSVESGSRYYNEQFF.

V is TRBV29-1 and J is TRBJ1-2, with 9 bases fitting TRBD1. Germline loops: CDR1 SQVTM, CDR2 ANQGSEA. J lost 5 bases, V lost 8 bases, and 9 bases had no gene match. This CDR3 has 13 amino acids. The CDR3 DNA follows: TGCAGCTCCCGGACAGGGGAGGGATATGGCTACACCTTC. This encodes CSSRTGEGYGYTF.

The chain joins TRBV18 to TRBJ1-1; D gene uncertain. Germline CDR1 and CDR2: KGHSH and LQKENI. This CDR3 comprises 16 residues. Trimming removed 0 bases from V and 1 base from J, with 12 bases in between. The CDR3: CASSPPAFGKNTEAFF. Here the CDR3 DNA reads TGTGCCAGCTCACCACCAGCCTTCGGCAAGAACACTGAAGCTTTCTTT.

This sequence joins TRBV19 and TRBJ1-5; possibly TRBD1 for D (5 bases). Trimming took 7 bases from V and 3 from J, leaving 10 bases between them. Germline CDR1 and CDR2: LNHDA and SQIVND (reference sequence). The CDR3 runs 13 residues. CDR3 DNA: TGTGCCAGTATCATGGGGGTCAATCAGCCCCAGCATTTT. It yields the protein CASIMGVNQPQHF.

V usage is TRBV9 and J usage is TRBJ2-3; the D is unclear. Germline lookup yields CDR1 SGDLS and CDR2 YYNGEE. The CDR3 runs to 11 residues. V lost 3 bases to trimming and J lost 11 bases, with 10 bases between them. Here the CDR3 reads CASSGGIRQYF. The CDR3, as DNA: TGTGCCAGCAGCGGAGGCATTAGGCAGTATTTT.

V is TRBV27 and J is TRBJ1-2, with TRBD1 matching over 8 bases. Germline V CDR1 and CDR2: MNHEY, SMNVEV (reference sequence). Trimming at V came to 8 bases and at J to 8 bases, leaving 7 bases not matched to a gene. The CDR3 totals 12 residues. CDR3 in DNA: TGTGCCAGCTTCGGACAGGGAGAAGGCTACACCTTC. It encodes CASFGQGEGYTF.

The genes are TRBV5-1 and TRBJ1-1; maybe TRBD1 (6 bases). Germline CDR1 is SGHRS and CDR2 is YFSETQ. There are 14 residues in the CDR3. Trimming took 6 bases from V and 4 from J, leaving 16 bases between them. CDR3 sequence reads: CASTGGTGGTEAFF. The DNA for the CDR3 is TGCGCCAGCACGGGGGGCACGGGTGGCACTGAAGCTTTCTTT.

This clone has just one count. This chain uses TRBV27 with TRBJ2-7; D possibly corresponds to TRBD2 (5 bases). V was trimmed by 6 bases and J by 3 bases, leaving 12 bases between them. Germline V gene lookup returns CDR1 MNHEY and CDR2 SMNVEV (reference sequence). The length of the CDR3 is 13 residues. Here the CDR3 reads CASSQAGFYEQYF. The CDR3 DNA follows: TGTGCCAGCAGCCAGGCGGGTTTCTACGAGCAGTACTTC.

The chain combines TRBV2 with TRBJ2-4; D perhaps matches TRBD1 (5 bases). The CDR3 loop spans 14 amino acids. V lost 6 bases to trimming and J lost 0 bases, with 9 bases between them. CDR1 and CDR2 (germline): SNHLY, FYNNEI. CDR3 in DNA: TGTGCCAGCAGGGTGACAGTAGCCAAAAACATTCAGTACTTC. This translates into CASRVTVAKNIQYF. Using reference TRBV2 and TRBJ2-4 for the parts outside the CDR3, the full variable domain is EPEVTQTPSHQVTQMGQEVILRCVPISNHLYFYWYRQILGQKVEFLVSFYNNEISEKSEIFDDQFSVERPDGSNFTLKIRSTKLEDSAMYFCASRVTVAKNIQYFGAGTRLSVL.

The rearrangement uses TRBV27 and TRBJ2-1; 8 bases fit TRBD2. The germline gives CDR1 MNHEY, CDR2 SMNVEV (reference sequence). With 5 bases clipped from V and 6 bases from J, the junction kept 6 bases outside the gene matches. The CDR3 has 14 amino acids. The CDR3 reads CASSPGLASNEQFF. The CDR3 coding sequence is TGTGCCAGCAGTCCTGGACTAGCATCCAATGAGCAGTTCTTC.

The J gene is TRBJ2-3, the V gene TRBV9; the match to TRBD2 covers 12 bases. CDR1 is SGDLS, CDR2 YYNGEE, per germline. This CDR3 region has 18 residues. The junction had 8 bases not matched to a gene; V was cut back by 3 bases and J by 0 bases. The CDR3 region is CASSGGLAGTWSTDTQYF. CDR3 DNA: TGTGCCAGCAGCGGCGGACTAGCGGGAACATGGAGCACAGATACGCAGTATTTT.

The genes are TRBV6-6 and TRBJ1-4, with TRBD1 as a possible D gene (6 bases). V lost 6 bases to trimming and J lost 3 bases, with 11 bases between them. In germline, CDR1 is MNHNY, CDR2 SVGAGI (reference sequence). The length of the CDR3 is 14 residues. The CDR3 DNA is TGTGCCAGCAGCGGAGGGGGGGCTAATGAAAAACTGTTTTTT. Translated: CASSGGGANEKLFF.

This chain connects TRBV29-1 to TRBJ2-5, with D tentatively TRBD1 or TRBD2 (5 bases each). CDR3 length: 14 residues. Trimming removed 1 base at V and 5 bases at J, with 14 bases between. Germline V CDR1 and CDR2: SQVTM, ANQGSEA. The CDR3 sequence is CSVEAGTVRETQYF. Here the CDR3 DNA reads TGCAGCGTTGAAGCCGGGACGGTCCGCGAGACCCAGTACTTC.

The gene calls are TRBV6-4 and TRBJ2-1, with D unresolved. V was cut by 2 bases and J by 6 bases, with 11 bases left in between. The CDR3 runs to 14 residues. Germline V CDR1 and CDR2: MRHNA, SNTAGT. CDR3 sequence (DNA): TGTGCCAGCAGTGACGGTCAGACAATCAATGAGCAGTTCTTC. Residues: CASSDGQTINEQFF.

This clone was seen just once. The CDR3 sequence: CSVRSLAGYTDTQYF. The CDR3, as DNA: TGCAGCGTTAGATCCCTAGCGGGGTACACAGATACGCAGTATTTT. The V gene is TRBV29-1, the J gene TRBJ2-3; 9 bases are shared with TRBD2. The trim removed 5 bases at V and 2 bases at J, leaving 8 bases unmatched. CDR3 length equals 15 residues. CDR1 SQVTM and CDR2 ANQGSEA come from the germline V gene.

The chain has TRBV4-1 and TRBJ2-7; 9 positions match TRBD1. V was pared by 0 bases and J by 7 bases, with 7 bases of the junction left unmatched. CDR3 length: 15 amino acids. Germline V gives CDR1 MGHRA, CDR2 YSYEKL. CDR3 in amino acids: CASSQEPDRGLEQYF. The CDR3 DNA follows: TGCGCCAGCAGCCAAGAGCCGGACAGGGGTCTAGAGCAGTACTTC.

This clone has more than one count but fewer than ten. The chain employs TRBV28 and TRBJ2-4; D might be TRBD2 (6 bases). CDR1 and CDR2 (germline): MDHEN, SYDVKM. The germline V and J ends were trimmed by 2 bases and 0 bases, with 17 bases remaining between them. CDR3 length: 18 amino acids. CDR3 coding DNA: TGTGCCAGCAGTTTAGGGCGCGGGGCTGGACTAGCCAAAAACATTCAGTACTTC. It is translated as CASSLGRGAGLAKNIQYF. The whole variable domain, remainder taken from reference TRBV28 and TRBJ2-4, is DVKVTQSSRYLVKRTGEKVFLECVQDMDHENMFWYRQDPGLGLRLIYFSYDVKMKEKGDIPEGYSVSREKKERFSLILESASTNQTSMYLCASSLGRGAGLAKNIQYFGAGTRLSVL.

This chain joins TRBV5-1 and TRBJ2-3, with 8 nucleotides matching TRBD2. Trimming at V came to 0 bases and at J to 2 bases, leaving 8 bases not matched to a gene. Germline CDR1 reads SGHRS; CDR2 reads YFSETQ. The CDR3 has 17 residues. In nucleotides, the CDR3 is TGCGCCAGCAGCTTGGCCCCGGGACTAGGGGACACAGATACGCAGTATTTT. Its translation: CASSLAPGLGDTDTQYF. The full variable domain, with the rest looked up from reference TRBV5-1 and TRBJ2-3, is KAGVTQTPRYLIKTRGQQVTLSCSPISGHRSVSWYQQTPGQGLQFLFEYFSETQRNKGNFPGRFSGRQFSNSRSEMNVSTLELGDSALYLCASSLAPGLGDTDTQYFGPGTRLTVL.

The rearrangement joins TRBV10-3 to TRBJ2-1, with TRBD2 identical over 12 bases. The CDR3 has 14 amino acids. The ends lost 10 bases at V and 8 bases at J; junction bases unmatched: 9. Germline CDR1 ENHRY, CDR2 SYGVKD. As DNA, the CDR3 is TGTGCCACCCAGGGCCTAGCGGGAGGGGATGAGCAGTTCTTC. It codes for CATQGLAGGDEQFF.